One T cell receptor (beta chain) is described in this entry. The target antigen is unknown. Several immunoSEQ plates received, in even portions, the genomic DNA of each subset. The sorted-subset replicate PCRs were given 150 to 200 ng DNA, which is approximately 30,000 T cell genomes. Assay used: immunoSEQ multiplex PCR; TCRdb lists only in-frame clones, some missing. The table records about 2.3 million clones, over 90% of them present only once. CDR3 length: 12 amino acids. The V end was cut by 3 bases, the J end by 4 bases, with 6 bases between. The germline V gene encodes CDR1 MDHEN and CDR2 SYDVKM. The data were obtained in a study of shared clonotypes between healthy human individuals. Whole-study findings and limits: The study generally estimated greater richness for naive than memory subsets.

V gene TRBV28 combines with J gene TRBJ1-2; D is unresolved. The receptor's source is a man between 18 and 29 years old in good health. Some clones in this sample may be carry-over from other donors' samples. The sequencing sample was made of naive CD4+ T cells from PBMCs. The sample's subset: CD45RA+ positively selected. The CDR3 DNA reads TGTGCCAGCAGTTTCCCCCCCTATGGCTACACCTTC. Translating gives CASSFPPYGYTF.